Listed below are T cell receptor beta chains from one sample, sequenced in a study of OX40 agonist ivuxolimab in advanced cancers. TCRdb's table, derived via immunoSEQ multiplex PCR, lists solely in-frame clones and lacks some. The table has about 35,000 clones, over 80% seen once; the top ten hold 33%. This specimen consisted of CD4+ or CD8+ T cells sorted from blood, obtained in a trial of the OX40 agonist ivuxolimab. The receptors originated from an adult with an advanced solid tumor such as melanoma, head and neck, liver or kidney cancer. Each CDR3 is given with its conserved first and last residue. The D gene is left open where the match is weak. Rows may omit the clone size; those that give it use once, few, many or a size class.

V,D,size,length,J,DNA,CDR3
TRBV19,TRBD2,.,15,TRBJ2-7,TGTGCCAGTAGTATGGGGACTAGCGGGTACTACGAGCAGTACTTC,CASSMGTSGYYEQYF
TRBV30,.,.,12,TRBJ2-7,TGTGCCTTGACGGATTACTCCTACGAGCAGTACTTC,CALTDYSYEQYF
TRBV7-9,TRBD2,.,15,TRBJ2-5,TGTGCCAGCAGCTTAGTAGTGGGAGGGCCAGAGACCCAGTACTTC,CASSLVVGGPETQYF
TRBV9,.,once,13,TRBJ2-2,TGTGCCAGCAGCCCCCCCTACACCGGGGAGCTGTTTTTT,CASSPPYTGELFF
TRBV5-8,TRBD1,.,16,TRBJ2-3,TGTGCCAGCAGTTCCGGGACAGAGAGAGTCACAGATACGCAGTATTTT,CASSSGTERVTDTQYF
TRBV27,TRBD2,.,16,TRBJ2-7,TGTGCCAGCAGTCCTAGCGGGGGAGAGACCCCCTACGAGCAGTACTTC,CASSPSGGETPYEQYF
TRBV28,TRBD1,.,16,TRBJ2-7,TGTGCCAGCAGTTTCCCGGACAGGGTTAGCTTTTACGAGCAGTACTTC,CASSFPDRVSFYEQYF
TRBV27,.,.,15,TRBJ1-5,TGTGCCAGCAGTTTAACAGCCTGGGGGAATCAGCCCCAGCATTTT,CASSLTAWGNQPQHF
TRBV7-8,.,once,15,TRBJ2-1,TGTGCCAGCAGCCCCCGATTAGCCGGTAGGGATGAGCAGTTCTTC,CASSPRLAGRDEQFF
TRBV6-5,TRBD1,.,14,TRBJ2-1,TGTGCCAGCAGCCCGGGACAGCTCTACAATGAGCAGTTCTTC,CASSPGQLYNEQFF
TRBV6-5,.,.,14,TRBJ1-3,TGTGCCAGCAGTTACTCGAGGCCAACGGACACCATATATTTT,CASSYSRPTDTIYF
TRBV14,TRBD2,.,16,TRBJ2-5,TGTGCCAGCAGCCATCACAGCGGGAAAACGGAAGAGACCCAGTACTTC,CASSHHSGKTEETQYF
TRBV11-2,.,.,13,TRBJ2-1,TGTGCCAGCAGCTCGACGACAGACAATGAGCAGTTCTTC,CASSSTTDNEQFF
TRBV28,.,.,14,TRBJ2-7,TGTGCCAGCAGTTTACCCCGGACTCCCTACGAGCAGTACTTC,CASSLPRTPYEQYF
TRBV5-6,.,.,14,TRBJ2-1,TGTGCCAGCAGCTTGGTAGGACTCGTAAATGAGCAGTTCTTC,CASSLVGLVNEQFF
TRBV27,TRBD1,.,13,TRBJ2-7,TGTGCCAGCATGGGACAGGGGACCTACGAGCAGTACTTC,CASMGQGTYEQYF
TRBV11-2,.,once,10,TRBJ2-7,TGTGCCAGCTCGCAGGGCAGACAGTACTTC,CASSQGRQYF
TRBV13,.,.,16,TRBJ2-2,TGTGCCAGCAGCCCAGAAGGCCAGGGGAGCACCGGGGAGCTGTTTTTT,CASSPEGQGSTGELFF
TRBV7-9,TRBD2,.,16,TRBJ2-2,TGTGCCAGCAGCCTACCGACTAGCGGGATCACCGGGGAGCTGTTTTTT,CASSLPTSGITGELFF
TRBV28,.,.,13,TRBJ1-2,TGTGCCAGCAGTTTACTCCGTAACTATGGCTACACCTTC,CASSLLRNYGYTF
TRBV4-2,.,.,17,TRBJ2-5,TGTGCCAGCAGCCAAGATCGGATAGGACTCGTCCAGCTGACCCAGTACTTC,CASSQDRIGLVQLTQYF
TRBV19,.,once,17,TRBJ2-1,TGTGCCAGTAGTATTGCGGGGCCTCTCCCGTTCTACAATGAGCAGTTCTTC,CASSIAGPLPFYNEQFF
TRBV7-9,TRBD1,.,14,TRBJ2-5,TGTGCCAGCAGCTCCCGGGACAGGGACGAGACCCAGTACTTC,CASSSRDRDETQYF
TRBV7-9,.,.,15,TRBJ1-1,TGTGCCAGCAGCCCCCAGTCTGTCGGGGGCACTGAAGCTTTCTTT,CASSPQSVGGTEAFF
TRBV27,.,once,12,TRBJ2-1,TGTGCCAGCAGTTTGGGGCCAAATGAGCAGTTCTTC,CASSLGPNEQFF
TRBV4-2,TRBD1,.,16,TRBJ1-1,TGTGCCAGCAGCCAAGTCCGGACAGGTATGAACACTGAAGCTTTCTTT,CASSQVRTGMNTEAFF
TRBV5-5,.,.,12,TRBJ2-7,TGTGCCAGCAGCTTGGGGACCTACGAGCAGTACTTC,CASSLGTYEQYF
TRBV5-6,.,.,13,TRBJ2-7,TGTGCCAGCAGCGTCGGACTGGGCTACGAGCAGTACTTC,CASSVGLGYEQYF
TRBV10-1,.,once,16,TRBJ2-3,TGCGCCAGCAGGATAGCCACGGAGTTCCGCACAGATACGCAGTATTTT,CASRIATEFRTDTQYF
TRBV13,.,.,12,TRBJ1-4,TGTGCCAGCAGCTTAGGAGTGGAAAAACTGTTTTTT,CASSLGVEKLFF
TRBV9,.,.,14,TRBJ2-7,TGTGCCAGCAGCGTAGGGAGGGCCGCCTACGAGCAGTACTTC,CASSVGRAAYEQYF
TRBV10-2,TRBD2,.,16,TRBJ2-1,TGCGCCAGCATCCACAGCGGGAGGGGATCCTACAATGAGCAGTTCTTC,CASIHSGRGSYNEQFF
TRBV6-6,.,.,16,TRBJ1-5,TGTGCCAGCAGTTACCTTAATTTGGGGGTGGATCAGCCCCAGCATTTT,CASSYLNLGVDQPQHF
TRBV7-2,TRBD2,.,17,TRBJ2-7,TGTGCCAGCAGCCCAGGACTAGCGGGACCCAAATTCTACGAGCAGTACTTC,CASSPGLAGPKFYEQYF
TRBV27,.,.,16,TRBJ2-6,TGTGCCTCCGGGGCCAGCCACAGGTCTGGGGCCAACGTCCTGACTTTC,CASGASHRSGANVLTF
TRBV4-3,.,.,13,TRBJ2-7,TGCGCCAGCAGTCGCGCGTCGGGCTACGAGCAGTACTTC,CASSRASGYEQYF
TRBV28,TRBD2,.,13,TRBJ2-7,TGTGCCAGCAGTTTGGTAGCGGGAGACGAGCAGTACTTC,CASSLVAGDEQYF
TRBV19,.,.,14,TRBJ2-7,TGTGCCAGTAGTCCCCAGGGCCTAAGCCACGAGCAGTACTTC,CASSPQGLSHEQYF
TRBV29-1,.,.,13,TRBJ2-3,TGCAGCGTTGGAACAGGGACCACAGATACGCAGTATTTT,CSVGTGTTDTQYF
TRBV6-5,TRBD2,.,14,TRBJ2-2,TGTGCCAGCAGTATTCGACTAGCTAGAGGGGAGCTGTTTTTT,CASSIRLARGELFF
TRBV10-3,.,.,15,TRBJ1-6,TGTGCCATCAGCGACCCCTTGGAGGGGGATTCACCCCTCCACTTT,CAISDPLEGDSPLHF
TRBV6-6,.,.,13,TRBJ1-5,TGTGCCAGCAGTTACATGGCGAATCAGCCCCAGCATTTT,CASSYMANQPQHF
TRBV9,TRBD2,.,18,TRBJ2-7,TGTGCCAGCAGCGCATCTATGGATAGCGGGAGTCCCCACTACGAGCAGTACTTC,CASSASMDSGSPHYEQYF
TRBV9,.,.,13,TRBJ1-1,TGTGCCAGCAGCGGGGGGGCAGGGACTGAAGCTTTCTTT,CASSGGAGTEAFF
TRBV14,.,.,14,TRBJ2-7,TGTGCCAGCAGCCCCGGGACCCGCTCCTACGAGCAGTACTTC,CASSPGTRSYEQYF
TRBV28,TRBD2,.,16,TRBJ2-5,TGTGCCAGCAGTTTAGCGGGACTAGCGGGAGAAGAGACCCAGTACTTC,CASSLAGLAGEETQYF
TRBV10-3,.,.,18,TRBJ1-3,TGTGCCATCAGTGAGCTACAGGGCGAAATAGAGGCTGGAAACACCATATATTTT,CAISELQGEIEAGNTIYF
TRBV5-6,.,.,14,TRBJ2-7,TGTGCCAGCAGCTTGGTCCACAGCTCCTACGAGCAGTACTTC,CASSLVHSSYEQYF
TRBV27,.,.,14,TRBJ2-7,TGTGCCAGCAGTTTATCTGCTAGCGTGTACGAGCAGTACTTC,CASSLSASVYEQYF